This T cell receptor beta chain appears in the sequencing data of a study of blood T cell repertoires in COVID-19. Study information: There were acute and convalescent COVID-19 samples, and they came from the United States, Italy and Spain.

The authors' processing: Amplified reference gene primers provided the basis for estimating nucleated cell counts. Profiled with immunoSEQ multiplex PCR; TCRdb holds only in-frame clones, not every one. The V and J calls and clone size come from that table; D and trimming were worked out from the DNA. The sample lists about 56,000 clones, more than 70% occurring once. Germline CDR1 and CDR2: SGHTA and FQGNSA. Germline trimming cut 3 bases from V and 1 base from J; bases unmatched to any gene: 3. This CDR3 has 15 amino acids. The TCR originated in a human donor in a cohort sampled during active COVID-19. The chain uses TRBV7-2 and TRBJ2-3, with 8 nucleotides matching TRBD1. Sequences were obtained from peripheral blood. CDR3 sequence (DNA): TGTGCCAGCAGCTTCGGACAGGGACGCACAGATACGCAGTATTTT. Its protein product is CASSFGQGRTDTQYF.